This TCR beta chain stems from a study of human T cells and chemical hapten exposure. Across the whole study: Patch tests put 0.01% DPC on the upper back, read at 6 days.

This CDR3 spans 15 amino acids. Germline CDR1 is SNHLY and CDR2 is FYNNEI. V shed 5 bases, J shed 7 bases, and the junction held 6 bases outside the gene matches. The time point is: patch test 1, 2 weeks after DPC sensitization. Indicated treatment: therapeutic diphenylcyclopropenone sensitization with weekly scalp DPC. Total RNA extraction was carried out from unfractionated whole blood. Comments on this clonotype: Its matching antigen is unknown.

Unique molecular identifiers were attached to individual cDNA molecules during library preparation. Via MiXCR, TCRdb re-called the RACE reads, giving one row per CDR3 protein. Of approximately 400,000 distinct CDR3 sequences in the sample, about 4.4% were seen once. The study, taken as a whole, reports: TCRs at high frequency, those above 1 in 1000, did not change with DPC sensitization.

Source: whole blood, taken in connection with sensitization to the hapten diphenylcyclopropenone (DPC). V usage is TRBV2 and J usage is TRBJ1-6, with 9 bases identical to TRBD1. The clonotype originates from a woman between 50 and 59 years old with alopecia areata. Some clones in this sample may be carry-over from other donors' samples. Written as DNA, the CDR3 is TGTGCCAGCAGTCCGGTCGGGACAGGGAATTCACCCCTCCACTTT. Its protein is CASSPVGTGNSPLHF.